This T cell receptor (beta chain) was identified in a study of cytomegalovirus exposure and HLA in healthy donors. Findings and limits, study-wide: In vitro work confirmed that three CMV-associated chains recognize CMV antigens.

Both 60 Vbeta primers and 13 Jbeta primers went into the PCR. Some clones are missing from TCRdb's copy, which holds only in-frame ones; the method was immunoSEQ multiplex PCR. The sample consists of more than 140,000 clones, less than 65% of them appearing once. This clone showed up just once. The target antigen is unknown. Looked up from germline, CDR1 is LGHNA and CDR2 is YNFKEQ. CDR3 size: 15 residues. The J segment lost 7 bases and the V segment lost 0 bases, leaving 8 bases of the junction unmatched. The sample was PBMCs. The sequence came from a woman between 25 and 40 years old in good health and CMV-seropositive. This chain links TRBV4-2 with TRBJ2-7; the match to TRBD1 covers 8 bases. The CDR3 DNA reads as TGTGCCAGCAGCCAAGATCACAGGGGGGCAACTGAGCAGTACTTC. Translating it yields CASSQDHRGATEQYF.